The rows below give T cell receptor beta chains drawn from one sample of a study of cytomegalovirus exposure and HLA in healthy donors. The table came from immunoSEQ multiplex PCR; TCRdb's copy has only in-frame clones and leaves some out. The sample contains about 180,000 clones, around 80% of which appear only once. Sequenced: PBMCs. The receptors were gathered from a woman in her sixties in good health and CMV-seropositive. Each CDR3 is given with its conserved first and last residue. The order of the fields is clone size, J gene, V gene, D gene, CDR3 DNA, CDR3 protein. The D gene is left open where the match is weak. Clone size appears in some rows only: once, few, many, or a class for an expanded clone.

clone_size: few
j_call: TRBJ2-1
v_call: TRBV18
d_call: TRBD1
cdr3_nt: TGTGCCAGCTCACCAAAAACAGGGGTACATGAGCAGTTCTTC
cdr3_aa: CASSPKTGVHEQFF

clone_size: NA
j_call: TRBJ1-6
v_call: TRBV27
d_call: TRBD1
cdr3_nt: TGTGCCAGCAGCGGACAGGGTGGCTCACCCCTCCACTTT
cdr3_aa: CASSGQGGSPLHF

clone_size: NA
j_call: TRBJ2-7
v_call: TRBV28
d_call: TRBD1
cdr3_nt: TGTGCCAGCAGCTACAGGGGGCTCGAGCAGTACTTC
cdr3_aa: CASSYRGLEQYF

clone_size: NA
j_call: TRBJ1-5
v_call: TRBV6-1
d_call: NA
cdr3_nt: TGTGCCAGCAGTGAAGGAGGGTTGCAGCCCCAGCATTTT
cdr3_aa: CASSEGGLQPQHF

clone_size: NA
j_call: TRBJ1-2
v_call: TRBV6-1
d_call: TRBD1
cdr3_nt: TGTGCCAGCAGTGAACCCCGCAGGGGGCAAAATGGCTACACCTTC
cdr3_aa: CASSEPRRGQNGYTF

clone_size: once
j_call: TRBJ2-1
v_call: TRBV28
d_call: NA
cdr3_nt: TGTGCCAGCAGTTTATCAGCCGGGGGTTATTACAATGAGCAGTTCTTC
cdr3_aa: CASSLSAGGYYNEQFF

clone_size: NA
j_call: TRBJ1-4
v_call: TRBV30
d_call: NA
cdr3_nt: TGTGCCTGGAGTGGCCTATGGGAAAAACTGTTTTTT
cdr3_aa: CAWSGLWEKLFF

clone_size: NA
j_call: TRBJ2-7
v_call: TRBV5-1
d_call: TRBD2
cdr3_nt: TGCGCCAGCAGCTTGGCAACTAGCGGGAGGGTGCTCTACGAGCAGTACTTC
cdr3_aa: CASSLATSGRVLYEQYF

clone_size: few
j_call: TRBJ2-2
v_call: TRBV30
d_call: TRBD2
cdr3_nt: TGTGCCTCGGGGCAAGGACTAGCGGGATCCGGGGAGCTGTTTTTT
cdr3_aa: CASGQGLAGSGELFF

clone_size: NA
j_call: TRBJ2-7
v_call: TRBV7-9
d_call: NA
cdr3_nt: TGTGCCAGCAGCTTCTCTACCTACGAGCAGTACTTC
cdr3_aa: CASSFSTYEQYF

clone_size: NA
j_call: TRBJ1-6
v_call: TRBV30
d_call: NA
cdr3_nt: TGTGCCTGGAATTCGGGGAACAATTCACCCCTCCACTTT
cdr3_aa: CAWNSGNNSPLHF

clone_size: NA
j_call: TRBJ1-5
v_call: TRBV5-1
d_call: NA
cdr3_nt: TGCGCCAGCAGCTCAGGGGTCGTGGATCAGCCCCAGCATTTT
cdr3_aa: CASSSGVVDQPQHF

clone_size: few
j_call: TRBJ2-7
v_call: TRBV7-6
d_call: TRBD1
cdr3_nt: TGTGCCAGCAGCTCTAGGGACAGTACCTACGAGCAGTACTTC
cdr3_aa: CASSSRDSTYEQYF

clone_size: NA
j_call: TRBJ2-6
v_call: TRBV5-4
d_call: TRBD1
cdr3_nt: TGTGCCAGCAGCTTGGTTCGGACAGGGGGTTCCGGGGCCAACGTCCTGACTTTC
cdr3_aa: CASSLVRTGGSGANVLTF

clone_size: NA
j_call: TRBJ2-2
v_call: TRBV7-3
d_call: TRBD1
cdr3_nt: TGTGCCAGCAGCACGGGACAGGGGCAGAGAGACACCGGGGAGCTGTTTTTT
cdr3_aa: CASSTGQGQRDTGELFF

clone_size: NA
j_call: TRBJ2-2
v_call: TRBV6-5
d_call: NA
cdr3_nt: TGTGCCAGCAGTAGGGACTCGAACACCGGGGAGCTGTTTTTT
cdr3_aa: CASSRDSNTGELFF

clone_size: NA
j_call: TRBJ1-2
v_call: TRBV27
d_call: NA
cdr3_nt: TGTGCCAGCAGTTTACAGGGAACCACCTATGGCTACACCTTC
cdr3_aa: CASSLQGTTYGYTF

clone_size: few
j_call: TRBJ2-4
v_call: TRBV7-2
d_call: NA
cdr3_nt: TGTGCCAGCAGCATTGGAAACAGTCAGTACTTC
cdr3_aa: CASSIGNSQYF

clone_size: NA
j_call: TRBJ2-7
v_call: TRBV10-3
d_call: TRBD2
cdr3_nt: TGTGCCATCAGTGACGCTAGCGGGAGTCCCTACGAGCAGTACTTC
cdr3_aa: CAISDASGSPYEQYF

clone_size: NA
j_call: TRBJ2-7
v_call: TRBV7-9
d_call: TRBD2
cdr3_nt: TGTGCCAGCAGCGGGGAGGGCGAGCAGTACTTC
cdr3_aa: CASSGEGEQYF

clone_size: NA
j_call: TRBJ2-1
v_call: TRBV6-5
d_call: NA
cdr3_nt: TGTGTGGCTTCAGGGCTAAGTTACAATGAGCAGTTCTTC
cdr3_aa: CVASGLSYNEQFF

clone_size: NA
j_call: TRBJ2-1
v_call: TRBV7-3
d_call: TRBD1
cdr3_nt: TGTGCCAGCAGTTACCCGGGACAGGGTTCCTACAATGAGCAGTTCTTC
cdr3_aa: CASSYPGQGSYNEQFF

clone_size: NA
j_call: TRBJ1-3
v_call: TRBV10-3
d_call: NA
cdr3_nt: TGTGCCATCAGTGAGCGGGGAAACACCATATATTTT
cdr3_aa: CAISERGNTIYF

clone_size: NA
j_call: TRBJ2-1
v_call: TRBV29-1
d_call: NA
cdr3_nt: TGCAGCGTTGAAGAGGCGGGCCATGAGCAGTTCTTC
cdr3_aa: CSVEEAGHEQFF

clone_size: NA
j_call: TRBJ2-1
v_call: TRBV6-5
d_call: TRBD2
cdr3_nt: TGTGCCAGCAGTTACTGGACTAGCGGGAGCTATGAGCAGTTCTTC
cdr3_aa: CASSYWTSGSYEQFF

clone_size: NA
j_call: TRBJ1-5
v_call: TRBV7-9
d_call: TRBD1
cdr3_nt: TGTGCCAGCAGCTTAGCGAGGGGACAGCGAGATCAGCCCCAGCATTTT
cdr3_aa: CASSLARGQRDQPQHF

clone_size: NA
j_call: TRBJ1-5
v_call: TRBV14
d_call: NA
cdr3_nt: TGTGCCAGCAGCCAAGCCGGGCAGCCCCAGCATTTT
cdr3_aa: CASSQAGQPQHF

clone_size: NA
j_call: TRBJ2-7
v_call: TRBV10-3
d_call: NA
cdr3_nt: TGTGCCATCAGTATTGGGCAGGGGTCCCCCTACGAGCAGTACTTC
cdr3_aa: CAISIGQGSPYEQYF

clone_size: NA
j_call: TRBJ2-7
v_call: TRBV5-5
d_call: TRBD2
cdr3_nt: TGTGCCAGCAGCCCGAGGACTAGCGGGGCCGAGCAGTACTTC
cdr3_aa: CASSPRTSGAEQYF

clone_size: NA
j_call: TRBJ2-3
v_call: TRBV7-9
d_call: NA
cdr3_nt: TGTGCCAGCTCCCGGGGTGCTAGCACAGATACGCAGTATTTT
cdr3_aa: CASSRGASTDTQYF

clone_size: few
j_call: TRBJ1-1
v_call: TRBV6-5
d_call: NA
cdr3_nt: TGTGCCAGCACCCTACAGGGGAACACTGAAGCTTTCTTT
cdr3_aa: CASTLQGNTEAFF

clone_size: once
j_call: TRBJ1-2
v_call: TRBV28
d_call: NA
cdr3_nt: TGTGCCAGCAGTTTAGGTCCAGAGGACTATGGCTACACCTTC
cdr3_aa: CASSLGPEDYGYTF

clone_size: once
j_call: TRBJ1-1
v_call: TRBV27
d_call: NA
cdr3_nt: TGTGCCAGCAGTTTATGGCTGGGGGGGATTAACACTGAAGCTTTCTTT
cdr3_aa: CASSLWLGGINTEAFF

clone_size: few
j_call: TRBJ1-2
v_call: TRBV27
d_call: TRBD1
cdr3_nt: TGTGCCAGCAGTTTAAACAGGGGAGAGTATGGCTACACCTTC
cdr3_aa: CASSLNRGEYGYTF

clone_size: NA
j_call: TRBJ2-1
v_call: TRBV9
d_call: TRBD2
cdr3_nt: TGTGCCAGCAGCCGGACTAGCGGGAGTGAGAGTGAGCAGTTCTTC
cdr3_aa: CASSRTSGSESEQFF

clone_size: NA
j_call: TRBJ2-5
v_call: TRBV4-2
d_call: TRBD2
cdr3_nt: TGTGCCAGCAGCCAAAGGACTAGCGGGAGTGCGGAGACCCAGTACTTC
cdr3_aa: CASSQRTSGSAETQYF

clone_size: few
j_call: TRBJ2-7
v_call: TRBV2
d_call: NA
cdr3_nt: TGTGCCAGCAGATCACAACCCTCTTCCTACGAGCAGTACTTC
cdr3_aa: CASRSQPSSYEQYF

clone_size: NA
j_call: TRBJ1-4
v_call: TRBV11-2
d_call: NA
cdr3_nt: TGTGCCAGCAGCTCGTCAAGGGGGGGGAATGAAAAACTGTTTTTT
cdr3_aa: CASSSSRGGNEKLFF

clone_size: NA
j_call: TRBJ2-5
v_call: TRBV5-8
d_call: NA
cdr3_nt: TGTGCCAGCAGCACAGGACAGACCCCTAGGAGGGAGACCCAGTACTTC
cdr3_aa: CASSTGQTPRRETQYF

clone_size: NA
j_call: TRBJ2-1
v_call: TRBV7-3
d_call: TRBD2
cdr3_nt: TGTGCCAGCAGCTTAATATCTAGCGGGAGCCCTAGCTCCTACAATGAGCAGTTCTTC
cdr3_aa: CASSLISSGSPSSYNEQFF

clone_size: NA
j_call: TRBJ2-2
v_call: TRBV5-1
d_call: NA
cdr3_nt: TGCGCCAGCACGATGACAACGAACACCGGGGAGCTGTTTTTT
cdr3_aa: CASTMTTNTGELFF

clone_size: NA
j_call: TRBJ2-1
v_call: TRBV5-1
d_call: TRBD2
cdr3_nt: TGCGCCAGCAGCTTGTACGGGACTAGCGGATACAATGAGCAGTTCTTC
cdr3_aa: CASSLYGTSGYNEQFF

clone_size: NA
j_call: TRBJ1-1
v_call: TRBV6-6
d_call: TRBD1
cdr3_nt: TGTGCCAGCAGTTATGGGCAGGGGGTAGTGAACACTGAAGCTTTCTTT
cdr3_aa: CASSYGQGVVNTEAFF

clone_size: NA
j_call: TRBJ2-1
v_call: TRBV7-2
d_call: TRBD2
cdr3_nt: TGTGCCAGCAGCCGTGGACTAGCTGATGAGCAGTTCTTC
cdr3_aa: CASSRGLADEQFF

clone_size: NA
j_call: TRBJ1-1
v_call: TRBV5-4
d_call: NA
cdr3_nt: TGTGCCAGCAGCTTGGACCACAGGTCCACTGAAGCTTTCTTT
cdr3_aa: CASSLDHRSTEAFF

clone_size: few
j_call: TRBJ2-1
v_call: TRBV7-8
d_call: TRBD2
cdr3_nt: TGTGCCAGCAGCCCCCGGGGAGGGAGAGGAAATGAGCAGTTCTTC
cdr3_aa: CASSPRGGRGNEQFF

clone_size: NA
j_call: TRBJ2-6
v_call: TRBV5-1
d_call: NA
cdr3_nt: TGCGCCAGCAGCTTGGATGTGGGGATGAGCTCTGGGGCCAACGGCCTGACTTTC
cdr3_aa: CASSLDVGMSSGANGLTF

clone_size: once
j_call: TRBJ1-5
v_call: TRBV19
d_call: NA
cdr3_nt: TGTGCCAGTAGTGTACAGTGGCAGCCCCAGCATTTT
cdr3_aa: CASSVQWQPQHF

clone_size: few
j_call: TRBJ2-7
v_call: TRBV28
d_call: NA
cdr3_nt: TGTGCCAGCACCTCCGGGGGCTACGAGCAGTACTTC
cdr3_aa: CASTSGGYEQYF

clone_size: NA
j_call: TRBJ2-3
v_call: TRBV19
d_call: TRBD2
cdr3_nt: TGTGCCAGTAGGCTAGCGGGATCTAGCACAGATACGCAGTATTTT
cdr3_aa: CASRLAGSSTDTQYF

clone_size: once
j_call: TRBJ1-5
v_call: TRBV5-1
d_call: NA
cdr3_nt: TGCGCCAGCAGCTTGGACGGAGGGGAGGGTCAGCCCCAGCATTTT
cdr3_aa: CASSLDGGEGQPQHF

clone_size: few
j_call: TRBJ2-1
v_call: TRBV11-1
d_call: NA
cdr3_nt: TGTGCCAGCCGGGGGTACAATGAGCAGTTCTTC
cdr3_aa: CASRGYNEQFF

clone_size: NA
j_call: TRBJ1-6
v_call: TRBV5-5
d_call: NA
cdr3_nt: TGTGCCAGCAGCTTTCCGGGTCGGGAGAATTCACCCCTCCACTTT
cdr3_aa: CASSFPGRENSPLHF

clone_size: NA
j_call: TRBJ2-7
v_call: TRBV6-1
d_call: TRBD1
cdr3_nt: TGTGCCAGCTTTCCTGGGACAGCTACCTACGAGCAGTACTTC
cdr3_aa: CASFPGTATYEQYF

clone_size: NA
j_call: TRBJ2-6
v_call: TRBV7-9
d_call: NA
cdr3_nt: TGTGCCAGCAAGGACCGACAGGGACTCTCTGGGGCCAACGGCCTGACTTTC
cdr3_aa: CASKDRQGLSGANGLTF

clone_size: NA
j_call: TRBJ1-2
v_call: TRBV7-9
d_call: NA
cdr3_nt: TGTGCCAGCAGCTTAAGCGTCAGCCCGTGGGATGGCTACACCTTC
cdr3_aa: CASSLSVSPWDGYTF

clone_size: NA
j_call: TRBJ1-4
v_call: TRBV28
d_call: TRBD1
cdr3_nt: TGTGCCAGCAGTTATACAGGGGGTATGGGTGAAAAACTGTTTTTT
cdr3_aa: CASSYTGGMGEKLFF